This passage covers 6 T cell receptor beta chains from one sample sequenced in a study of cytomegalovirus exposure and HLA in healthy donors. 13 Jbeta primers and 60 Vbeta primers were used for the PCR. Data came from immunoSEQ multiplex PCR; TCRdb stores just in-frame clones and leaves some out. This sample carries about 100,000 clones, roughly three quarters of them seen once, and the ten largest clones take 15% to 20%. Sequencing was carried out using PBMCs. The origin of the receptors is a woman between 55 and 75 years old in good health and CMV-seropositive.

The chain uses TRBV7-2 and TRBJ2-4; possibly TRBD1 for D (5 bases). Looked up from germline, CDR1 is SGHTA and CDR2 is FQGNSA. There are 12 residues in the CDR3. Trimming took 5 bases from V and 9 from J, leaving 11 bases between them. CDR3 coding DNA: TGTGCCAGCAGCCGATATCAGGGCATTCAGTACTTC. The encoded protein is CASSRYQGIQYF.

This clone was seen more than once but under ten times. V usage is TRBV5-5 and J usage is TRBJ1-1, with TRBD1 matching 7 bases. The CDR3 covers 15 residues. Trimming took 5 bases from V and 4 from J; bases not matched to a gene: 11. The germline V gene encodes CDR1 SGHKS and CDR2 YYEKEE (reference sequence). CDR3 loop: CASSFAGGGGTEAFF. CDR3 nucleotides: TGTGCCAGCAGTTTTGCAGGGGGTGGTGGCACTGAAGCTTTCTTT.

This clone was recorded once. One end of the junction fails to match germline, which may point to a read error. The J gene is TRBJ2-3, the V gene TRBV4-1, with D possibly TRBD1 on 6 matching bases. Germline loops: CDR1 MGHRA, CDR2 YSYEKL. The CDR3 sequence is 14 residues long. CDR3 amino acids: CASSQVQGTDTQYF. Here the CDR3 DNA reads TGCGCCAGCAGCCAAGTACAGGGCACCGATACGCAGTATTTT.

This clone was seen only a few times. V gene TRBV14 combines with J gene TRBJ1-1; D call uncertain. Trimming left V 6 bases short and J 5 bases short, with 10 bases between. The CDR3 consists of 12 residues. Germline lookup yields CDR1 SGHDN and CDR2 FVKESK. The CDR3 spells CASSSSRTEAFF. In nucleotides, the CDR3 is TGTGCCAGCAGTTCCTCTCGGACTGAAGCTTTCTTT.

CDR3 DNA: TGTGCCAGCAGTTTCACAGGCGAGCAGTACTTC. Translation: CASSFTGEQYF. V and J are TRBV6-5 and TRBJ2-7, with TRBD1 as a possible D gene (5 bases). The V gene lost 4 bases and the J gene lost 6 bases, with 7 bases spanning the gap. This CDR3 has 11 residues. In germline, CDR1 is MNHEY, CDR2 SVGAGI.

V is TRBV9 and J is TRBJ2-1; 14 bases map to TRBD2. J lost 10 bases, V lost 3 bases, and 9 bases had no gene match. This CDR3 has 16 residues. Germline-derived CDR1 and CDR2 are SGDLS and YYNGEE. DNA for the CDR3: TGTGCCAGCAGCGGACCGGGACTAGCGGGAGTATGGGAGCAGTTCTTC. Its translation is CASSGPGLAGVWEQFF.